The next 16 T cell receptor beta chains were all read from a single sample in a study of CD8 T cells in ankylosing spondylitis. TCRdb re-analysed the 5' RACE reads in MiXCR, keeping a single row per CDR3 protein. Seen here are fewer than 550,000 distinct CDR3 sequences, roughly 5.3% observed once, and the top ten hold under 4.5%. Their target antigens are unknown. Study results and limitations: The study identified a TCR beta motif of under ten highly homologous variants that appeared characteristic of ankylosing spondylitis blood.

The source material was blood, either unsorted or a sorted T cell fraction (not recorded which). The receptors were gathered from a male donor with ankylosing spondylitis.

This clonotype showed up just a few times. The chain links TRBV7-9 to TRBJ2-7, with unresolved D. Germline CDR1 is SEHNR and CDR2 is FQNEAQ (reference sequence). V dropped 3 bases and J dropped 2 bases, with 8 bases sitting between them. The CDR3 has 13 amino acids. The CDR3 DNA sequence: TGTGCCAGCAGCTTGGACCCAGCCTACGAGCAGTACTTC. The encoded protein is CASSLDPAYEQYF.

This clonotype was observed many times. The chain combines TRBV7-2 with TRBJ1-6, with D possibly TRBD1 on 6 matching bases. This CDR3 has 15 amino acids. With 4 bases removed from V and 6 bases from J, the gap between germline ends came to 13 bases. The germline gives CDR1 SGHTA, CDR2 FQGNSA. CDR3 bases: TGTGCCAGCAGCTCTGGACAGCTCCTTAATTCACCCCTCCACTTT. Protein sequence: CASSSGQLLNSPLHF.

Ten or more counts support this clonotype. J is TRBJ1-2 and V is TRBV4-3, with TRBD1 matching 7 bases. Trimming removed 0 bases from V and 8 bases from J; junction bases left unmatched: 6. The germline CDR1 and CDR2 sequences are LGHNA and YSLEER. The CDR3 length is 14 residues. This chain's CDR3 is CASSQEVTGNGYTF. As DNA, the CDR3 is TGCGCCAGCAGCCAAGAGGTGACAGGGAACGGCTACACCTTC.

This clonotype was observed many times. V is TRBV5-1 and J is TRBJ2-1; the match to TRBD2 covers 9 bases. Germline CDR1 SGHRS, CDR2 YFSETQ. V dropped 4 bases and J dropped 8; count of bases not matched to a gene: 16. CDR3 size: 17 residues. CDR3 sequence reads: CASSAGSGLAGFDEQFF. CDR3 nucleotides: TGCGCCAGCAGCGCGGGGTCGGGGCTAGCGGGATTCGATGAGCAGTTCTTC.

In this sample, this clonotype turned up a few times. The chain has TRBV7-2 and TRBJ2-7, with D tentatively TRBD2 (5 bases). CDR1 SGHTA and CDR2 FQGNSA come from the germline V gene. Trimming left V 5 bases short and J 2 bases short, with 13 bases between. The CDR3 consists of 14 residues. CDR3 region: CASSPMAGAYEQYF. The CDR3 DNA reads TGTGCCAGCAGCCCCATGGCGGGTGCCTACGAGCAGTACTTC.

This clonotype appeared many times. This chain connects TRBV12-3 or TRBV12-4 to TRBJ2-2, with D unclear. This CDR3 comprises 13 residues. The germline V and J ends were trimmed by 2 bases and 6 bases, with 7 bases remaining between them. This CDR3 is CASSLRHSGELFF. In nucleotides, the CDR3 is TGTGCCAGCAGTTTAAGGCATTCCGGGGAGCTGTTTTTT.

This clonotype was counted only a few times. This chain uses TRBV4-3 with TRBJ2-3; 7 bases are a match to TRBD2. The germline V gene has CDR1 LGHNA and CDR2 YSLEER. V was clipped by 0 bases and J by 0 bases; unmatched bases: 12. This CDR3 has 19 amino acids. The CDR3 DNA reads TGCGCCAGCAGCCAAGATTACTTGGGGAGGGGAGGAAGCACAGATACGCAGTATTTT. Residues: CASSQDYLGRGGSTDTQYF.

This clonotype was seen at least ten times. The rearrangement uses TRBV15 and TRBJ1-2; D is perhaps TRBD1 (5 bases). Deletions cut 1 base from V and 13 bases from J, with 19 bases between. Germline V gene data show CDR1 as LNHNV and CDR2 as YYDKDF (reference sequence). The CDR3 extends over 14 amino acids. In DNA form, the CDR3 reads TGTGCCACCAGCAGAGGATACCGGGACGGTGGGGTCACCTTC. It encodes CATSRGYRDGGVTF.

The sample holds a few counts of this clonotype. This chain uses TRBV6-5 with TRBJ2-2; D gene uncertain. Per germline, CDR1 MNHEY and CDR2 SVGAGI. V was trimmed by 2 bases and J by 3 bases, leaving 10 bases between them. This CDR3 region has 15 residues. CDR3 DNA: TGTGCCAGCAGTTACATAAATGGGGACACCGGGGAGCTGTTTTTT. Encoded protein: CASSYINGDTGELFF.

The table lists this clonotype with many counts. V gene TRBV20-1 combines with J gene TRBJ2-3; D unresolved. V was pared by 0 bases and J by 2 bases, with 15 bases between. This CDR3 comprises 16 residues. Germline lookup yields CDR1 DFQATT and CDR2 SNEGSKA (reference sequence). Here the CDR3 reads CSARDPQSATTDTQYF. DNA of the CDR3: TGCAGTGCTAGAGATCCCCAGTCGGCCACCACAGATACGCAGTATTTT.

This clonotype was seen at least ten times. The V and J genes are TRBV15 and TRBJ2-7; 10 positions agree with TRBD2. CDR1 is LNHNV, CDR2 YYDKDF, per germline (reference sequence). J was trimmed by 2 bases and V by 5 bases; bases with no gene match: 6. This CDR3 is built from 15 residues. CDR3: CATSPQAGGPYEQYF. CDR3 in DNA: TGTGCCACCAGCCCTCAAGCGGGGGGGCCCTACGAGCAGTACTTC.

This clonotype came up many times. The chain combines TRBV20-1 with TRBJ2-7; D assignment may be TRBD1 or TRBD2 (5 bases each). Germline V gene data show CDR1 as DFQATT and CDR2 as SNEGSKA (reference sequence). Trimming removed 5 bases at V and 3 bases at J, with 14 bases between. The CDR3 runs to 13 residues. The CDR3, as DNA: TGCAGTGCTGCCGGGACGCCCAGCTACGAGCAGTACTTC. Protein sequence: CSAAGTPSYEQYF.

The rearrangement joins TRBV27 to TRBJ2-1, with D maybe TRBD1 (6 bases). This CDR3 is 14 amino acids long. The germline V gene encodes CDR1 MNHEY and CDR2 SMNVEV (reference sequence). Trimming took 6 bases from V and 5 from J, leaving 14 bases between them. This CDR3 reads CASRPGQSNNEQFF. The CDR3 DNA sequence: TGTGCCAGCAGACCGGGACAATCCAACAATGAGCAGTTCTTC.

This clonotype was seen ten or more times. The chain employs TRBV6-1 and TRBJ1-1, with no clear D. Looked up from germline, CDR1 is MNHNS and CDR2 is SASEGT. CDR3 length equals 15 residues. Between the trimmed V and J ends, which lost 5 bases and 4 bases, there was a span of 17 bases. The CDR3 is CASSPGGILGTEAFF. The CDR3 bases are TGTGCCAGCAGTCCCGGCGGGATACTAGGCACTGAAGCTTTCTTT.

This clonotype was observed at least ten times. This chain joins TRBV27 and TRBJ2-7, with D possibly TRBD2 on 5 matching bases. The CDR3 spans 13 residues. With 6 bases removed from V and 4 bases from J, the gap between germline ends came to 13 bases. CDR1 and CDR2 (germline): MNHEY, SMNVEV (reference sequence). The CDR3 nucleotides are TGTGCCAGCAGCGGACTCCCCTTATACGAGCAGTACTTC. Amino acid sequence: CASSGLPLYEQYF.

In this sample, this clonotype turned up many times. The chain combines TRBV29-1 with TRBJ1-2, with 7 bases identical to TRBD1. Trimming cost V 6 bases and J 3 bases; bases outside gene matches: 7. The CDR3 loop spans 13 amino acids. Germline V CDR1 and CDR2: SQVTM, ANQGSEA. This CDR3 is CSVQRDRDYGYTF. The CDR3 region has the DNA TGCAGCGTCCAAAGAGACAGGGACTATGGCTACACCTTC.